The 13 T cell receptor beta chains listed next were all sequenced from one sample in a study of cytomegalovirus exposure and HLA in healthy donors. The PCR made use of 60 Vbeta and 13 Jbeta primers. TCRdb's table, derived via immunoSEQ multiplex PCR, lists solely in-frame clones and lacks some. This table holds around 31,000 clones, approximately 62% found once. Specimen: PBMCs. All receptors derive from a male donor in good health and CMV-seropositive.

This sequence joins TRBV6-1 and TRBJ2-7, with D possibly being TRBD2 (7 bases). The CDR3 has 15 residues. Germline V gene data show CDR1 as MNHNS and CDR2 as SASEGT. Trimming removed 1 base at V and 6 bases at J, with 16 bases between. CDR3 in amino acids: CASSEEEGGLGEQYF. The CDR3, as DNA: TGTGCCAGCAGTGAAGAGGAGGGGGGGCTAGGCGAGCAGTACTTC.

The rearrangement links TRBV11-3 to TRBJ1-6; no clear D. V was cut by 1 base and J by 7 bases, with 8 bases left in between. This CDR3 is built from 14 residues. CDR1 and CDR2 (germline): SGHNT, YENEEA. CDR3 sequence reads: CASSLGQYNSPLHF. The CDR3 nucleotides are TGTGCCAGCAGCTTAGGGCAGTACAATTCACCCCTCCACTTT.

Here the CDR3 DNA reads TGCGCCAGCAGCTTGGGAGGACAGGTAAATGAGCAGTTCTTC. It is translated as CASSLGGQVNEQFF. The rearrangement links TRBV5-1 to TRBJ2-1; 7 bases are shared with TRBD1. CDR1 is SGHRS and CDR2 is YFSETQ in the germline V gene. V trimming: 0 bases; J trimming: 7 bases; junction bases outside the gene matches: 4. The CDR3 runs to 14 residues.

The chain carries TRBV6-5 and TRBJ1-5, with D tentatively TRBD1 (5 bases). There are 12 residues in the CDR3. Germline CDR1 is MNHEY and CDR2 is SVGAGI. Trimming left V 6 bases short and J 4 bases short, with 7 bases between. The CDR3 nucleotides read TGTGCCAGCAGCCAGGGAAATCAGCCCCAGCATTTT. The encoded protein is CASSQGNQPQHF.

This clone was observed a single time. V and J are TRBV7-2 and TRBJ2-2, with D perhaps matching TRBD2 (5 bases). Looked up from germline, CDR1 is SGHTA and CDR2 is FQGNSA. There are 13 residues in the CDR3. The V end lost 2 bases, the J end lost 7 bases, and 8 bases lay between the germline ends. The CDR3 region is CASSLIGVGELFF. Here the CDR3 DNA reads TGTGCCAGCAGCTTAATCGGGGTCGGGGAGCTGTTTTTT.

The V gene is TRBV5-4, the J gene TRBJ2-1, with TRBD2 matching over 9 bases. The V gene's germline CDR1 is SGHNT and CDR2 YYREEE (reference sequence). This CDR3 is built from 16 residues. Trimming cost V 3 bases and J 6 bases; bases outside gene matches: 10. Here the CDR3 reads CASSWGLAMEVNEQFF. In nucleotides, the CDR3 is TGTGCCAGCAGCTGGGGACTAGCCATGGAAGTCAATGAGCAGTTCTTC.

The chain combines TRBV19 with TRBJ2-6, with D perhaps TRBD2 (5 bases). The CDR3 has 12 residues. Germline V lookup: CDR1 LNHDA, CDR2 SQIVND (reference sequence). CDR3 residues: CAGGEGANVLTF. The CDR3 nucleotides are TGTGCTGGAGGTGAGGGGGCCAACGTCCTGACTTTC.

This clone showed up just a few times. The chain joins TRBV7-9 to TRBJ1-1; D not resolved. This CDR3 has 11 amino acids. Germline CDR1 reads SEHNR; CDR2 reads FQNEAQ (reference sequence). Trimming took 8 bases from V and 3 from J, leaving 7 bases between them. The CDR3 is CASGPYTEAFF. Written as DNA, the CDR3 is TGTGCCAGCGGCCCCTACACTGAAGCTTTCTTT.

V gene TRBV9 combines with J gene TRBJ2-5, with D possibly matching TRBD1 (6 bases). This CDR3 has 14 amino acids. V lost 3 bases and J 5 bases, leaving 14 bases between the germline ends. The germline V gene encodes CDR1 SGDLS and CDR2 YYNGEE. The CDR3 region is CASSDRTGIETQYF. The CDR3 nucleotides read TGTGCCAGCAGCGACCGTACAGGGATCGAGACCCAGTACTTC.

The rearrangement uses TRBV15 and TRBJ2-3; 11 bases match TRBD2. This CDR3 region has 16 residues. J gave up 4 bases and V 3 bases, and 6 bases lay outside the gene matches. Germline V gene lookup returns CDR1 LNHNV and CDR2 YYDKDF (reference sequence). Here the CDR3 DNA reads TGTGCCACCAGCAGGGAAAAGGGACTAGCGGCAGATACGCAGTATTTT. This encodes CATSREKGLAADTQYF.

The gene calls are TRBV5-8 and TRBJ2-1, with a tentative D call TRBD1 (5 bases). Trimming shortened V by 4 bases and J by 7 bases, and 9 bases separated the two germline ends. The CDR3 sequence is 12 residues long. Germline assignment: CDR1 SGHTS and CDR2 YDEGEE. CDR3 protein: CASSQTENEQFF. The DNA for the CDR3 is TGTGCCAGCAGCCAGACAGAGAATGAGCAGTTCTTC. Using reference TRBV5-8 and TRBJ2-1 for the parts outside the CDR3, the full variable domain is EAGVTQSPTHLIKTRGQQATLRCSPISGHTSVYWYQQALGLGLQFLLWYDEGEERNRGNFPPRFSGRQFPNYSSELNVNALELEDSALYLCASSQTENEQFFGPGTRLTVL.

This sequence joins TRBV7-9 and TRBJ1-5; 8 bases are shared with TRBD1. Per germline, CDR1 SEHNR and CDR2 FQNEAQ (reference sequence). V shed 1 base, J shed 6 bases, and the junction held 5 bases outside the gene matches. The CDR3 is 15 residues long. The CDR3 region has the DNA TGTGCCAGCAGCTTAGGGACAGGGATTTTTCAGCCCCAGCATTTT. Translation gives CASSLGTGIFQPQHF.

Of note for this clone: The conserved phenylalanine or tryptophan is not found at the CDR3 terminus, so this likely reflects a read error. The chain is built from TRBV10-3 and TRBJ2-7; D may be TRBD1 (5 bases). V gave up 2 bases and J gave up 6 bases, with 8 bases separating them. This CDR3 is 12 amino acids long. CDR1 is ENHRY and CDR2 is SYGVKD in the germline V gene. The CDR3 spells CAISEQDTEQYL. Here the CDR3 DNA reads TGTGCCATCAGTGAGCAGGACACCGAGCAGTACCTC.